Listed below are T cell receptor beta chains from one sample, sequenced in a study of blood T cell repertoires in COVID-19. Using immunoSEQ multiplex PCR, the repertoire was profiled, and TCRdb retains in-frame clones only, with some absent. The profile shows fewer than 70,000 clones, 70% to 90% of them singletons. Source material: peripheral blood. These receptors originate from a man aged 50-60 years with acute or convalescent COVID-19. Each CDR3 is given with its conserved first and last residue. D genes are given only for firm matches. The size field is filled for only some rows; it gives once, few, many or a size class.

TRBV7-2,-,few,TRBJ2-5,TGTGCCAGCAGCTTAGGGACTGAAGAGACCCAGTACTTC,CASSLGTEETQYF
TRBV12-5,-,-,TRBJ1-5,TGTGCTAGTGCCCAGGGGAGAGATCAGCCCCAGCATTTT,CASAQGRDQPQHF
TRBV7-9,-,-,TRBJ1-2,TGTGCCAGCAGCTCGTATCTGACAGTAGCTAACTATGGCTACACCTTC,CASSSYLTVANYGYTF
TRBV12-3/TRBV12-4,-,-,TRBJ2-4,TGTGCCAGCAGTTTGGGCCGAAACATTCAGTACTTC,CASSLGRNIQYF
TRBV5-1,-,-,TRBJ2-3,TGCGCCAGCAGTCTTGAGGAAGGCAGCACAGATACGCAGTATTTT,CASSLEEGSTDTQYF
TRBV7-8,TRBD2,-,TRBJ2-3,TGTGCCAGCAGCCTCTATAGCGGGGCGGTCTTGGAGACAGATACGCAGTATTTT,CASSLYSGAVLETDTQYF
TRBV2,-,-,TRBJ1-2,TGTGCCAGCAGCGAGATAGGACGGGAAGCTAACTATGGCTACACCTTC,CASSEIGREANYGYTF
TRBV5-6,-,-,TRBJ2-6,TGTGCCAGCAGGACAGGGGCCAACGTCCTGACTTTC,CASRTGANVLTF
TRBV6-5,TRBD1,-,TRBJ1-1,TGTGCCAGCAGCCGCGGACAGGGAGGTTACACTGAAGCTTTCTTT,CASSRGQGGYTEAFF
TRBV5-4,-,-,TRBJ2-7,TGTGCCAGCAGCATATCACAGGGATACGAGCAGTACTTC,CASSISQGYEQYF
TRBV19,TRBD1,-,TRBJ1-4,TGTGCCAGTATCAAATCAGGGGGGACGGGAGAAAAACTGTTTTTT,CASIKSGGTGEKLFF
TRBV9,TRBD2,-,TRBJ2-4,TGTGCCAGCAGCGCATCTGGGACTACTGCTACCAAAAACATTCAGTACTTC,CASSASGTTATKNIQYF
TRBV7-3,-,-,TRBJ1-1,TGTGCCAGCAGCCTGACACAGAACACTGAAGCTTTCTTT,CASSLTQNTEAFF
TRBV15,TRBD1,-,TRBJ1-6,TGTGCCACCAGCAGAGAATTAGGACAGGGGTTTGCCTATAATTCACCCCTCCACTTT,CATSRELGQGFAYNSPLHF
TRBV4-1,TRBD1,-,TRBJ1-2,TGCGCCAGCAGCCAAGAAGACAGGGGCGGCTACACCTTC,CASSQEDRGGYTF
TRBV10-2,TRBD1,-,TRBJ1-2,TGCGCCAGCAGTGTCCCGGACAGGGATCGGAACTATGGCTACACCTTC,CASSVPDRDRNYGYTF
TRBV18,-,-,TRBJ1-2,TGTGCCAGCTCACCATCCACAGGGACCTATGGCTACACCTTC,CASSPSTGTYGYTF
TRBV7-6,-,few,TRBJ2-5,TGTGCCAGCAGCTTGCAGGGTTACTCTGAAGAGACCCAGTACTTC,CASSLQGYSEETQYF
TRBV29-1,-,-,TRBJ2-1,TGCAGCGTTGATTCAGGATACAATGAGCAGTTCTTC,CSVDSGYNEQFF
TRBV27,TRBD2,-,TRBJ2-3,TGTGCCAGCAGTTTATACGGGGGGGGGCTTGATACGCAGTATTTT,CASSLYGGGLDTQYF
TRBV25-1,-,-,TRBJ1-1,TGTGCCAGCAGTGAAGGGCTCGGCGCTGAAGCTTTCTTT,CASSEGLGAEAFF
TRBV11-2,TRBD2,-,TRBJ2-5,TGTGCCAGCAGCTTAGTGGGCGGGGGGGCCGGTGAGACCCAGTACTTC,CASSLVGGGAGETQYF
TRBV7-2,-,-,TRBJ2-1,TGTGCCAGCAGCTTAGGCTCTAGCGTCTACAATGAGCAGTTCTTC,CASSLGSSVYNEQFF
TRBV5-1,-,-,TRBJ2-2,TGCGCCAGCAGCTTGGAAATTGCAGTGAACACCGGGGAGCTGTTTTTT,CASSLEIAVNTGELFF